This T cell receptor beta chain was recovered during a study of T cell changes during pregnancy in multiple sclerosis. The protocol was immunoSEQ multiplex PCR, while the TCRdb copy is restricted to in-frame clones and leaves out a portion. Among approximately 63,000 clones listed, about nine tenths were seen once. In germline, CDR1 is SEHNR, CDR2 FQNEAQ (reference sequence). This CDR3 region has 17 residues. V dropped 2 bases and J dropped 1; count of bases not matched to a gene: 6. Specimen: peripheral blood, collected after pregnancy. The chain joins TRBV7-9 to TRBJ2-3; 10 bases are a match to TRBD2. This sequence originates from a female donor in good health, enrolled as a control in a pregnancy study. The CDR3 nucleotides are TGTGCCAGCAGCTTACTAACTAGCGGGGCCGGCACAGATACGCAGTATTTT. The encoded protein is CASSLLTSGAGTDTQYF.